This T cell receptor (beta chain) was identified during a study of radiation and T cells in renal cell carcinoma. Clones were read by immunoSEQ multiplex PCR, and TCRdb kept only the in-frame ones, dropping some. The sample lists about 170,000 clones, 88% occurring once. This clone was counted a single time. Time point defined: blood 4 weeks post-SBRT, at nephrectomy. The sample's treatment: 15 Gy SBRT to primary tumor, nephrectomy 4 weeks later. Nephrectomy followed 15 Gy stereotactic body radiation by 4 weeks. Radiation-treated patients gave blood at baseline, week 2 and week 4. The receptor's source is a woman aged 45-65 years with renal cell carcinoma. The starting material was blood, obtained from a patient whose treatment included radiotherapy and nephrectomy.

The CDR3 bases are TGCGCCAGCAGCCAGGCCCCGGGGGTGCTATCCTCCTACAATGAGCAGTTCTTC. Translating it yields CASSQAPGVLSSYNEQFF. V and J are TRBV4-1 and TRBJ2-1, with a weak D call TRBD2 (6 bases). The V end was cut by 3 bases, the J end by 0 bases, with 18 bases between. The CDR3 runs to 18 residues. The V gene's germline CDR1 is MGHRA and CDR2 YSYEKL.